Below, 25 T cell receptor beta chains from the same sample are listed, as sequenced in a study of blood T cell repertoires in COVID-19. Here immunoSEQ multiplex PCR was the method, and the copy in TCRdb shows in-frame clones only, minus some. The sample yields fewer than 300,000 clones, around nine tenths seen once. What was sequenced was PBMCs or T cells enriched from blood (not recorded which). The receptor set was obtained from a woman in her 30s who had recovered from COVID-19.

The chain is built from TRBV5-1 and TRBJ2-1, with TRBD1 matching over 10 bases. Per the germline V gene, CDR1 is SGHRS and CDR2 is YFSETQ. The CDR3 is 14 amino acids. V dropped 4 bases and J dropped 7; count of bases not matched to a gene: 5. CDR3 coding DNA: TGCGCCAGCAGCCTGAGACAGGGGGCTAATGAGCAGTTCTTC. The encoded protein is CASSLRQGANEQFF.

The chain links TRBV3-1 (or the pseudogene TRBV3-2) to TRBJ2-1; D gene ambiguous. The V and J ends lost 3 bases and 8 bases respectively, with 23 bases between them. The CDR3 contains 17 residues. Germline V gene sequence: CDR1 LGHDT, CDR2 YNNKEL (reference sequence). CDR3 in amino acids: CASSQEIGRQVLDEQFF. The CDR3 nucleotides are TGTGCCAGCAGCCAGGAAATAGGTCGCCAGGTCCTGGATGAGCAGTTCTTC.

The chain is built from TRBV5-6 and TRBJ2-3; the D gene is possibly TRBD1 (6 bases). Germline CDR1 is SGHDT and CDR2 is YYEEEE. The CDR3 is 13 residues long. Between the trimmed V and J ends, which lost 5 bases and 7 bases, there was a span of 14 bases. The CDR3 DNA reads TGTGCCAGCAGTCAGGGGAGCGGTAATACGCAGTATTTT. Its translation is CASSQGSGNTQYF.

The chain couples TRBV5-4 to TRBJ2-7, with 10 bases fitting TRBD2. The ends lost 3 bases at V and 3 bases at J; junction bases unmatched: 0. CDR1 SGHNT and CDR2 YYREEE come from the germline V gene (reference sequence). The CDR3 contains 13 residues. CDR3 DNA sequence: TGTGCCAGCAGCTGGACTAGCGGCTACGAGCAGTACTTC. Translating it yields CASSWTSGYEQYF.

The genes are TRBV10-3 and TRBJ1-5; D is unclear. The V gene lost 6 bases and the J gene lost 2 bases, with 11 bases spanning the gap. This CDR3 region has 14 residues. Germline V gives CDR1 ENHRY, CDR2 SYGVKD. In DNA, the CDR3 is TGTGCCATCAGCCCGGGGAGTGGCAATCAGCCCCAGCATTTT. Its translation: CAISPGSGNQPQHF.

The V call is TRBV28, the J call TRBJ1-1; D unclear. The CDR3 contains 15 residues. Trimming left V 5 bases short and J 1 base short, with 14 bases between. Germline CDR1 and CDR2: MDHEN and SYDVKM. The CDR3 sequence: CASSPPKRGNTEAFF. The CDR3 bases are TGTGCCAGCAGTCCCCCAAAACGGGGGAACACTGAAGCTTTCTTT. Drawing the rest from reference TRBV28 and TRBJ1-1, the complete variable domain is DVKVTQSSRYLVKRTGEKVFLECVQDMDHENMFWYRQDPGLGLRLIYFSYDVKMKEKGDIPEGYSVSREKKERFSLILESASTNQTSMYLCASSPPKRGNTEAFFGQGTRLTVV.

The chain employs TRBV18 and TRBJ2-2, with 11 bases lining up with TRBD2. Losses at the gene ends were 3 bases for V and 5 bases for J; bases not matched to a gene: 8. The CDR3 contains 17 residues. CDR1 is KGHSH and CDR2 is LQKENI in the germline V gene. CDR3 protein: CASSPRTSGSSTGELFF. Written as DNA, the CDR3 is TGTGCCAGCTCACCCCGCACTAGCGGGAGTTCAACCGGGGAGCTGTTTTTT.

The chain recombines TRBV7-2 with TRBJ1-6, with 7 bases fitting TRBD1. The length of the CDR3 is 15 residues. Germline V gene sequence: CDR1 SGHTA, CDR2 FQGNSA. Trimming cost V 0 bases and J 7 bases; bases outside gene matches: 3. The CDR3 loop reads CASSLALQGNSPLHF. The CDR3 coding sequence is TGTGCCAGCAGCTTAGCCTTACAGGGGAATTCACCCCTCCACTTT.

The chain employs TRBV6-6 and TRBJ2-1; the D gene is possibly TRBD2 (5 bases). V was pared by 10 bases and J by 10 bases, with 23 bases between. Germline lookup yields CDR1 MNHNY and CDR2 SVGAGI (reference sequence). This CDR3 is built from 14 residues. CDR3 sequence reads: CATRSGPSAGEQFF. The CDR3 DNA follows: TGTGCCACCCGGTCCGGACCATCCGCGGGCGAGCAGTTCTTC.

The CDR3 bases are TGTGCCAGCAGCTTGGCTGCGGGAGGGCCGTACAATGAGCAGTTCTTC. Its translation is CASSLAAGGPYNEQFF. The gene calls are TRBV5-4 and TRBJ2-1; 9 nucleotides match TRBD2. Germline CDR1 is SGHNT and CDR2 is YYREEE (reference sequence). The junction had 5 bases not matched to a gene; V was cut back by 0 bases and J by 4 bases. CDR3 length: 16 residues.

This chain connects TRBV6-2 or TRBV6-3 to TRBJ1-5, with 12 bases matching TRBD1. Germline V gives CDR1 MNHEY, CDR2 SVGEGT. CDR3 length: 19 amino acids. V shed 0 bases, J shed 0 bases, and the junction held 6 bases outside the gene matches. The CDR3 DNA reads TGTGCCAGCAGTTACTCTTTGGGGACAGGGGGCTATAGCAATCAGCCCCAGCATTTT. Amino acids: CASSYSLGTGGYSNQPQHF.

The count of this clone is one. The V and J genes are TRBV6-5 and TRBJ2-3; 7 bases are shared with TRBD1. Germline V lookup: CDR1 MNHEY, CDR2 SVGAGI. V lost 0 bases and J lost 6; bases outside the gene matches: 9. This CDR3 spans 16 amino acids. CDR3 nucleotide sequence: TGTGCCAGCAGTTACTCGTCTCGAGGGGGCGACGATACGCAGTATTTT. Translating gives CASSYSSRGGDDTQYF.

This clone was counted only a few times. The genes are TRBV7-9 and TRBJ2-5; TRBD2 is a possible D gene (6 bases). This CDR3 is built from 14 residues. V was shortened by 4 bases and J by 0 bases, with 9 bases between the two germline ends. The V gene's germline CDR1 is SEHNR and CDR2 FQNEAQ (reference sequence). DNA of the CDR3: TGTGCCAGCAGCTGGGGACTTAACCAAGAGACCCAGTACTTC. It yields the protein CASSWGLNQETQYF.

V and J are TRBV7-3 and TRBJ1-1, with D possibly TRBD1 on 5 matching bases. Germline CDR1 is SGHTA and CDR2 is FQGTGA. The CDR3 sequence is 13 residues long. Trimming left V 4 bases short and J 5 bases short, with 11 bases between. CDR3 amino acids: CASSSLGGTEAFF. The CDR3 coding sequence is TGTGCCAGCAGCTCCCTCGGGGGGACTGAAGCTTTCTTT.

V and J are TRBV20-1 and TRBJ2-7; 9 bases match TRBD2. CDR3 length: 16 amino acids. The germline V gene encodes CDR1 DFQATT and CDR2 SNEGSKA (reference sequence). V shed 3 bases and J 2 bases; nucleotides not matched to a gene: 11. The CDR3 region has the DNA TGCAGTGCTAGTAATGGGGCTAGCGGGGCCCCCTACGAGCAGTACTTC. Its protein product is CSASNGASGAPYEQYF.

The CDR3 nucleotides are TGTGCCTGGAGTGTAGGCGGGAGAGAAAAACTGTTTTTT. Translating gives CAWSVGGREKLFF. The rearrangement uses TRBV30 and TRBJ1-4, with unresolved D. This CDR3 has 13 amino acids. Germline V lookup: CDR1 GTSNPN, CDR2 SVGIG (reference sequence). The V end lost 0 bases, the J end lost 8 bases, and 10 bases lay between the germline ends.

The V and J genes are TRBV7-9 and TRBJ2-7; weak D call: TRBD1 (6 bases). Trimming pared 8 bases from V and 7 bases from J, leaving 18 bases between. There are 13 residues in the CDR3. Per germline, CDR1 SEHNR and CDR2 FQNEAQ (reference sequence). In nucleotides, the CDR3 is TGTGCCAGCCGAGAGACGGACAGAGGAGAGCAGTACTTC. Amino acids: CASRETDRGEQYF.

The gene calls are TRBV28 and TRBJ2-7; 9 bases fit TRBD1. Losses at the gene ends were 5 bases for V and 3 bases for J; bases not matched to a gene: 11. This CDR3 has 16 amino acids. From germline, CDR1 is MDHEN and CDR2 SYDVKM. Here the CDR3 reads CASSPPGQGLNYEQYF. CDR3 bases: TGTGCCAGCAGTCCACCGGGACAGGGTCTCAACTACGAGCAGTACTTC.

The V gene is TRBV5-4, the J gene TRBJ2-3; 7 nucleotides line up with TRBD2. The length of the CDR3 is 14 residues. Germline V CDR1 and CDR2: SGHNT, YYREEE (reference sequence). V shed 7 bases and J 4 bases; nucleotides not matched to a gene: 9. The CDR3 sequence: CASGPGGSPDTQYF. The CDR3 DNA is TGTGCCAGCGGTCCGGGAGGTAGCCCAGATACGCAGTATTTT. The full variable domain, its missing parts supplied by reference TRBV5-4 and TRBJ2-3, is ETGVTQSPTHLIKTRGQQVTLRCSSQSGHNTVSWYQQALGQGPQFIFQYYREEENGRGNFPPRFSGLQFPNYSSELNVNALELDDSALYLCASGPGGSPDTQYFGPGTRLTVL.

Here the CDR3 reads CASSLTGTRKNNEQFF. The CDR3 DNA reads TGTGCCAGCAGCTTGACCGGGACAAGAAAAAACAATGAGCAGTTCTTC. The genes are TRBV5-8 and TRBJ2-1; D may be TRBD1 (6 bases). The V gene lost 1 base and the J gene lost 5 bases, with 16 bases spanning the gap. Germline V gene sequence: CDR1 SGHTS, CDR2 YDEGEE. The CDR3 sequence is 16 residues long.

DNA for the CDR3: TGTGCCAGCAGTGAACTTCCTAGAGTTAATGAGCAGTTCTTC. This codes for CASSELPRVNEQFF. The V call is TRBV6-4, the J call TRBJ2-1; D ambiguous. There are 14 residues in the CDR3. The V end was cut by 3 bases, the J end by 7 bases, with 13 bases between. Germline assignment: CDR1 MRHNA and CDR2 SNTAGT.

This clone was seen more than once but under ten times. CDR3 region: CASDAGGSYNSPLHF. As DNA, the CDR3 is TGTGCCAGCGACGCCGGGGGCTCCTATAATTCACCCCTCCACTTT. The chain uses TRBV5-6 and TRBJ1-6; maybe TRBD1 (5 bases). The CDR3 runs to 15 residues. CDR1 SGHDT and CDR2 YYEEEE come from the germline V gene. V was clipped by 7 bases and J by 0 bases, with 11 bases between them.

J is TRBJ2-1 and V is TRBV15; 7 bases are shared with TRBD1. Germline values: CDR1 LNHNV, CDR2 YYDKDF (reference sequence). V shed 3 bases and J 4 bases; nucleotides not matched to a gene: 3. The CDR3 is made up of 14 amino acids. The CDR3 DNA is TGTGCCACCAGCAGGGGACAGCTATACAATGAGCAGTTCTTC. Its protein product is CATSRGQLYNEQFF.

This clone was seen only once. The V call is TRBV6-2 or TRBV6-3, the J call TRBJ2-5; TRBD2 matches 7 bases. V was pared by 0 bases and J by 5 bases, with 9 bases of the junction left unmatched. From germline, CDR1 is MNHEY and CDR2 SVGEGT. The CDR3 totals 16 residues. The CDR3 spells CASSYSLGEGHETQYF. CDR3 in DNA: TGTGCCAGCAGTTACTCGTTGGGGGAGGGCCACGAGACCCAGTACTTC.

This chain's CDR3 is CAWGTGTSGKVITDTQYF. DNA of the CDR3: TGTGCCTGGGGAACTGGGACTAGCGGGAAGGTTATCACAGATACGCAGTATTTT. The chain links TRBV30 to TRBJ2-3; 13 bases line up with TRBD2. The CDR3 covers 18 residues. Germline CDR1 GTSNPN, CDR2 SVGIG (reference sequence). Unmatched junction bases numbered 13, after V lost 5 bases and J lost 2 bases.